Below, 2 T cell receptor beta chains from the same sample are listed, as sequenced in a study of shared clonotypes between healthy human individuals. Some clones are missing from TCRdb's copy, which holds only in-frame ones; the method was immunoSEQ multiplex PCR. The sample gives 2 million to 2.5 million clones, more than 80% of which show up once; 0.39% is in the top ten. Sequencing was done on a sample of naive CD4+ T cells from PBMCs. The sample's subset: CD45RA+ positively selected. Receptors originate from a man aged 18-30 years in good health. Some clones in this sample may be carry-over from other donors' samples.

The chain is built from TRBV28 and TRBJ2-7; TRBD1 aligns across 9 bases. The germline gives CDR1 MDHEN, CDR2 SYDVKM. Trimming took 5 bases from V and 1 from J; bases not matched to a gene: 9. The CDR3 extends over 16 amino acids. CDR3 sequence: CASSPAGQGTSYEQYF. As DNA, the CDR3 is TGTGCCAGCAGTCCCGCGGGACAGGGAACGTCCTACGAGCAGTACTTC.

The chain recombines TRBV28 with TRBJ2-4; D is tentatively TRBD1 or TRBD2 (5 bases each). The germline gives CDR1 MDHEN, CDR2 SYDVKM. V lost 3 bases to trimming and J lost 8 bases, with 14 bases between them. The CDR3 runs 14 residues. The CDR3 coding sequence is TGTGCCAGCAGTTTGGGGACCTCCTTCGACATTCAGTACTTC. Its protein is CASSLGTSFDIQYF.